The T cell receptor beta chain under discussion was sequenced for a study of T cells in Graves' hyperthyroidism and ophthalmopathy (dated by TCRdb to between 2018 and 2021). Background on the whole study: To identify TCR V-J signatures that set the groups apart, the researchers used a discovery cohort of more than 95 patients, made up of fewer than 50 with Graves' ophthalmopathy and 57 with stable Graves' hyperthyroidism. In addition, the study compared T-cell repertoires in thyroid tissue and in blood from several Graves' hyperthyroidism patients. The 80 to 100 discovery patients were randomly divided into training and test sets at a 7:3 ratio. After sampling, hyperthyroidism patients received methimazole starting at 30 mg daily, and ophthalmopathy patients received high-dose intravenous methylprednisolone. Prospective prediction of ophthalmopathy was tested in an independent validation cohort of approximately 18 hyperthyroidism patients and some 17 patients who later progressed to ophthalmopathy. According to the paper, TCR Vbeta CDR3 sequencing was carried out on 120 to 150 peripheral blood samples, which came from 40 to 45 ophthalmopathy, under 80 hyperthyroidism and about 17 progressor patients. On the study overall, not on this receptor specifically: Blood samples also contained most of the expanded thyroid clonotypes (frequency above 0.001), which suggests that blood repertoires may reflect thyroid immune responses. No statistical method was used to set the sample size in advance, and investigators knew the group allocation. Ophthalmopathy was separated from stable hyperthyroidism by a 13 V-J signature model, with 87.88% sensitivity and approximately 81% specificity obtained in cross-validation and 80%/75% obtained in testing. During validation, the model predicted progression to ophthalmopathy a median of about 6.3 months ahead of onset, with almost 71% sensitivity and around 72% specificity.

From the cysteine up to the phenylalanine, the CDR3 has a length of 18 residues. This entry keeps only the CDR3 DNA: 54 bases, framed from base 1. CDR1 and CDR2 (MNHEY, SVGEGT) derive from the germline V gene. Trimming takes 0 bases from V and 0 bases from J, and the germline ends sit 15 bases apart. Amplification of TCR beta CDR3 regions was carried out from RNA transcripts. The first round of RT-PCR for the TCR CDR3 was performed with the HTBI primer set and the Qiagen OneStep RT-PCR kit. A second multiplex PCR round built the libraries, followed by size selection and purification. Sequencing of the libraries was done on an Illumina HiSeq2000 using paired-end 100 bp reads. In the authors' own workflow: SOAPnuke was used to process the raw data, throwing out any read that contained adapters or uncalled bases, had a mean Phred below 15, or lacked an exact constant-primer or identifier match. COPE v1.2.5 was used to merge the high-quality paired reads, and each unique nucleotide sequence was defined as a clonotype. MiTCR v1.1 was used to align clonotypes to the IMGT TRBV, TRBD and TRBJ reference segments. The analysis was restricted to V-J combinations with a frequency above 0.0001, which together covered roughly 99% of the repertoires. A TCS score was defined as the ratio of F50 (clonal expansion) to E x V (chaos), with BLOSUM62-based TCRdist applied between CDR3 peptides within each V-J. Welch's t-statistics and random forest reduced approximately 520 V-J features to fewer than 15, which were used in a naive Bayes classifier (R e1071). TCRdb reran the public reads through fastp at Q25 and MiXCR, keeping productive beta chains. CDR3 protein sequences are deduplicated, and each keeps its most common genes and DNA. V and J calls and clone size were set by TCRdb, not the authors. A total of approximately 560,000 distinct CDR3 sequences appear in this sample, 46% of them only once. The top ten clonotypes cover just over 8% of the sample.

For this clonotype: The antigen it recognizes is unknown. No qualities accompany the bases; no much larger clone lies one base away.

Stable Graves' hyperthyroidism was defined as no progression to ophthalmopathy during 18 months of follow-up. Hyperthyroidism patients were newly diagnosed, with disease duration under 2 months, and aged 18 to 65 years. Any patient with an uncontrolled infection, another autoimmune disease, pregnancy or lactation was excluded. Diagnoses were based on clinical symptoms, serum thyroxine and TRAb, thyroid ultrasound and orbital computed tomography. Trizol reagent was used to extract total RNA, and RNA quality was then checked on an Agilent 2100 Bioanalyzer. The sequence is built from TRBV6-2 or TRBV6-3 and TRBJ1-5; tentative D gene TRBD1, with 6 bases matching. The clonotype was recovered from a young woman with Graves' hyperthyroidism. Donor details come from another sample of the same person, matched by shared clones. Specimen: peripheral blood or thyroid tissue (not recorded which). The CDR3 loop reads CASSYSRVGGNSNQPQHF. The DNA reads TGTGCCAGCAGTTACTCGAGAGTAGGGGGGAATAGCAATCAGCCCCAGCATTTT.